This T cell receptor beta chain was sequenced in a study of cytomegalovirus exposure and HLA in healthy donors. As to this clone: Its antigen is not identified.

CDR1 is MNHNS, CDR2 SASEGT, per germline. With 5 bases removed from V and 3 bases from J, the gap between germline ends came to 8 bases. The CDR3 has 12 residues. Whole-study findings and limits: Highest at DRB1 and lowest at HLA-C, TCR association rates differed among HLA loci in a later analysis. CMV serostatus was the sole immune exposure information available.

The primer mix had 60 Vbeta and 13 Jbeta primers. Profiled with immunoSEQ multiplex PCR; TCRdb holds only in-frame clones, not every one. The sample lists around 120,000 clones, roughly 83% seen once, with around 4.5% in the top ten. The chain uses TRBV6-1 and TRBJ2-7; D may be TRBD2 (6 bases). This TCR came from a man in his thirties or forties in good health and CMV-seropositive. What was sequenced was PBMCs. The CDR3 protein is CASSRGDYEQYF. The CDR3 DNA reads as TGTGCCAGCAGTCGCGGGGACTACGAGCAGTACTTC.